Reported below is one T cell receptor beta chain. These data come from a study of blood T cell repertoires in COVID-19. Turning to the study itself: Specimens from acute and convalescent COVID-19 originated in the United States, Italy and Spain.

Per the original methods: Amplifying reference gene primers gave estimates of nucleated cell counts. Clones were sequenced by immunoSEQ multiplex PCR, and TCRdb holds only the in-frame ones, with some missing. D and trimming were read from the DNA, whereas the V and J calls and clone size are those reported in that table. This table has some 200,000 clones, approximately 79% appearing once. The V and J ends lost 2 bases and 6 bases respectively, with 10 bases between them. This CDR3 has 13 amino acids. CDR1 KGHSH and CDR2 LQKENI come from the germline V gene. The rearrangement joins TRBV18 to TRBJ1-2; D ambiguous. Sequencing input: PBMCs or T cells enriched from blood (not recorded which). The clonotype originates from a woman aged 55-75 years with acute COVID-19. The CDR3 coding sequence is TGTGCCAGCTCACCAATGAGGGAGGATGGCTACACCTTC. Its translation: CASSPMREDGYTF.